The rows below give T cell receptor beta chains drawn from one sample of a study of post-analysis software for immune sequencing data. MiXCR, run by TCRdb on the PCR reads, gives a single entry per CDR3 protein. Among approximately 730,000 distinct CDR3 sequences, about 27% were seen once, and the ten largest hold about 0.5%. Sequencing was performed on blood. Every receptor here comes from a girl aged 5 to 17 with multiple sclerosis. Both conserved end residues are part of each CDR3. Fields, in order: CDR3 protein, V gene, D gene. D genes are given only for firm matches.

CDR3: CASSFWDSDTDTQYF
V: TRBV7-9
D: TRBD1

CDR3: CASSQVVGSLYEQYF
V: TRBV4-3
D: .

CDR3: CASSLQGAGYTF
V: TRBV12-3/TRBV12-4
D: TRBD1

CDR3: CASSLELQPQHF
V: TRBV28
D: .

CDR3: CACSLDRSGELFF
V: TRBV7-8
D: .

CDR3: CASSRDPGAQNIQYF
V: TRBV6-5
D: .

CDR3: CSARARGNEQFF
V: TRBV20-1
D: .

CDR3: CASSPGQEGTQYF
V: TRBV7-9
D: .

CDR3: CASSLSGRGWYEQYF
V: TRBV5-5
D: TRBD2

CDR3: CASSPDQGYRGYTF
V: TRBV28
D: .

CDR3: CASSKTANTEAFF
V: TRBV3-1
D: .

CDR3: CSAWRTGKLEKLFF
V: TRBV20-1
D: TRBD1

CDR3: CSVVGSGRADAQYF
V: TRBV29-1
D: TRBD2

CDR3: CASSQERWRTGGLEQFF
V: TRBV4-1
D: TRBD1

CDR3: CSAFKHRDSTEAFF
V: TRBV29-1
D: TRBD1

CDR3: CASSQPRQFNSPLHF
V: TRBV4-1
D: .

CDR3: CASSWDTGGMSAQYF
V: TRBV6-6
D: TRBD1

CDR3: CASSTAGGEQFF
V: TRBV7-9
D: TRBD2

CDR3: CASRSGTNTGELFF
V: TRBV10-1
D: TRBD2

CDR3: CASSTRQGWYGCTF
V: TRBV5-4
D: TRBD1

CDR3: CASRDRQASAEAFF
V: TRBV28
D: .

CDR3: CASSVGGDIVSYEQYF
V: TRBV9
D: .

CDR3: CASGTGTPGYTF
V: TRBV10-3
D: TRBD1

CDR3: CASSSGIAAGTQYF
V: TRBV11-2
D: .

CDR3: CASSPGGTGISEQFF
V: TRBV6-4
D: TRBD1

CDR3: CSATGRQGYNEQFF
V: TRBV20-1
D: TRBD1

CDR3: CASSFVSLTGGYTF
V: TRBV28
D: .

CDR3: CASSFRRDRGWETQYF
V: TRBV7-2
D: TRBD1

CDR3: CASSFRRADTGELFF
V: TRBV12-3/TRBV12-4
D: .

CDR3: CASSQDVRTKGAGELFF
V: TRBV4-2
D: .

CDR3: CASRSVGLEVETQYF
V: TRBV2
D: TRBD2

CDR3: CASSLSPGTGKNIQYF
V: TRBV27
D: TRBD1

CDR3: CSARDYRQGNERYF
V: TRBV20-1
D: .

CDR3: CASSRWTCEQYF
V: TRBV3-1
D: .

CDR3: CASSQNTIGLAGGGSETQYF
V: TRBV4-3
D: TRBD2

CDR3: CASSPMVANRGQETQYF
V: TRBV5-4
D: TRBD1

CDR3: CASSLELPLSYNEQFF
V: TRBV27
D: .

CDR3: CASSYGRSITDTQYF
V: TRBV6-2/TRBV6-3
D: .

CDR3: CATSHSGTSTDTQYF
V: TRBV15
D: .

CDR3: CASALTGGVNEQFF
V: TRBV6-2/TRBV6-3
D: TRBD1

CDR3: CANSGPSGYEQYF
V: TRBV6-1
D: TRBD2

CDR3: CASSLMGDQHETQYF
V: TRBV5-5
D: .